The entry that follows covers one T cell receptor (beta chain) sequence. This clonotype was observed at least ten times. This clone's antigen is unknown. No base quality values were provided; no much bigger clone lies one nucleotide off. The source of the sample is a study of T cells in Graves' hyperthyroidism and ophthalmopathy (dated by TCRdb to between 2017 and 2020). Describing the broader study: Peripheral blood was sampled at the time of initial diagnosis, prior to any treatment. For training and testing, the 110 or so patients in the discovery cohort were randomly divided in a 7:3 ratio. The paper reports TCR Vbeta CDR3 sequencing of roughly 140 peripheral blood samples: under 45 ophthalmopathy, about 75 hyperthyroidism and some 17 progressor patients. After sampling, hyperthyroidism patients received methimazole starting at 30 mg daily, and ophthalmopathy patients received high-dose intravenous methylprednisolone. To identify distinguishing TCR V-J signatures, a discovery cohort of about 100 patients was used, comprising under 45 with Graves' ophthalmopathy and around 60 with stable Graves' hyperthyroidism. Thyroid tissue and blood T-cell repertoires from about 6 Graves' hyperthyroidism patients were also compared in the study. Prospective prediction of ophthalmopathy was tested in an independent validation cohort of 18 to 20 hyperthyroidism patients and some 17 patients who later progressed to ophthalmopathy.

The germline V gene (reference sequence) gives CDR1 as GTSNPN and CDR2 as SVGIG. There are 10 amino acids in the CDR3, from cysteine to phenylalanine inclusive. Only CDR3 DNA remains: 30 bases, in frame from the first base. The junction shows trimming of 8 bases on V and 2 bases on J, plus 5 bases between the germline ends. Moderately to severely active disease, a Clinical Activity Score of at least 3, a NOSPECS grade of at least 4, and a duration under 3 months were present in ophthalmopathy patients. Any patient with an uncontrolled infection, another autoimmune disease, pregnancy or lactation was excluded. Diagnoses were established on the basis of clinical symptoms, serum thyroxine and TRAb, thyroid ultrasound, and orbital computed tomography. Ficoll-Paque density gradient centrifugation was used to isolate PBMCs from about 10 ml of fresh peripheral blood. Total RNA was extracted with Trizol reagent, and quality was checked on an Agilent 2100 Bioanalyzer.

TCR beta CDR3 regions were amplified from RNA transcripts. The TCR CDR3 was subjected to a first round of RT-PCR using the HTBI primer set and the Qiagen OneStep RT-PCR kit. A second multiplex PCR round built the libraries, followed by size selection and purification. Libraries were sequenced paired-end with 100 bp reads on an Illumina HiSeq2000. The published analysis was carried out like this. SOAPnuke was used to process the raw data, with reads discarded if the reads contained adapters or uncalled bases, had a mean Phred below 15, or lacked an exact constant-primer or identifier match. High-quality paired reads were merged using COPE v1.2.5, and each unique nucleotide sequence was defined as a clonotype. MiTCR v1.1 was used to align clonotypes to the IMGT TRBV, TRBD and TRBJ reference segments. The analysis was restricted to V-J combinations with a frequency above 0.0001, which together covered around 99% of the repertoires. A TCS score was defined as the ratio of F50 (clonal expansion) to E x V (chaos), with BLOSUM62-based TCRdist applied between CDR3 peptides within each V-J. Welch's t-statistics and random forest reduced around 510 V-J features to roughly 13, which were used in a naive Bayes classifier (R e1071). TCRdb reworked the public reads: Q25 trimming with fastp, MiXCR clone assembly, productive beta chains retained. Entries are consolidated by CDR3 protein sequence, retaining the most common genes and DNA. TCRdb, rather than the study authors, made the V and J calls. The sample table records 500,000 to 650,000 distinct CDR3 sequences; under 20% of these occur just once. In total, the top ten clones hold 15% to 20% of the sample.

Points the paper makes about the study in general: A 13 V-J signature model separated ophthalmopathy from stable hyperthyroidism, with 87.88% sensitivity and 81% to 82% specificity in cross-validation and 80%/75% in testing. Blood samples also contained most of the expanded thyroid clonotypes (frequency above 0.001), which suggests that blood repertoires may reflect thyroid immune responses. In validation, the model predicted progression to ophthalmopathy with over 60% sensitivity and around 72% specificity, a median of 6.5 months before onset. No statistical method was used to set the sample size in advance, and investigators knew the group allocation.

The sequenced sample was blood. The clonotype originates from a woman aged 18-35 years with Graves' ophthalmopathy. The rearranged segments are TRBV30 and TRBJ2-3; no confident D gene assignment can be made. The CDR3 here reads CAGHTDTQYF. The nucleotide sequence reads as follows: TGTGCCGGGCACACAGATACGCAGTATTTT.